This TCR beta chain was observed in a study of tumor-infiltrating lymphocytes in primary liver carcinoma. This CDR3 comprises 16 residues. Per germline, CDR1 SGHAT and CDR2 FQNNGV. On this clonotype itself: The junction departs from the called germline gene at one end, perhaps through a read error.

Without any cell sorting, roughly 20-32 mg of bulk tissue yielded co-extracted RNA and DNA. Over 80% of the cells in every tumor sample were viable tumor cells. A primer matching the constant region was used to make TCR beta cDNA from approximately 500 ng of total RNA. Slightly modified ARM-PCR, run as three nested multiplex PCR rounds, produced the TCR beta libraries. PCR rounds one and two used TRBV1-TRBV30 forward primers with a C-beta reverse primer for around 11 cycles each. TCRdb ran MiXCR on the multiplex PCR reads and lists one entry per CDR3 protein. The data show 90,000 to 110,000 distinct CDR3 sequences, 82% seen once.

This chain uses TRBV11-2 with TRBJ2-2; 9 nucleotides agree with TRBD2. The source of this sequence is a middle-aged man with primary liver carcinoma and hepatitis B virus infection. Specimen: liver tumor tissue from sampling region 3. Described subset: tumor region T3, left-lateral pole. The CDR3 loop reads CASSLLAGTNTGEMFF. CDR3 DNA sequence: TGCGCCAGCAGCCTTCTAGCGGGAACGAACACCGGGGAGATGTTTTTT.